The 3 T cell receptor beta chains given below trace back to one sample, sequenced in a study of cytomegalovirus exposure and HLA in healthy donors. Primers: 60 Vbeta forward and 13 Jbeta reverse. Profiling relied on immunoSEQ multiplex PCR, and the TCRdb table lists in-frame clones only, not all of them. The sample yields 95,000 to 150,000 clones, 77% seen once. Input material: PBMCs. These receptor sequences come from a young man in good health and CMV-seropositive.

The CDR3 nucleotides are TGTGCCAGCAGTGTCGATAGCGACCTCTCGGTAGATACGCAGTATTTT. Translated: CASSVDSDLSVDTQYF. The chain uses TRBV6-1 and TRBJ2-3, with D possibly TRBD2 on 5 matching bases. This CDR3 has 16 amino acids. Germline CDR1 and CDR2: MNHNS and SASEGT. The ends were cut back, 4 bases at V and 5 bases at J, with 19 bases in the middle.

V is TRBV7-9 and J is TRBJ1-2, with 9 bases identical to TRBD1. Trimming took 4 bases from V and 4 from J; bases not matched to a gene: 10. Per germline, CDR1 SEHNR and CDR2 FQNEAQ (reference sequence). This CDR3 comprises 16 residues. Here the CDR3 DNA reads TGTGCCAGCAGCTACAGGGGACAGGGAGGTTCCTATGGCTACACCTTC. It translates to CASSYRGQGGSYGYTF.

This clone was observed a handful of times. The chain is built from TRBV5-1 and TRBJ1-4, with D possibly TRBD1 on 6 matching bases. With 0 bases removed from V and 4 bases from J, the gap between germline ends came to 10 bases. The length of the CDR3 is 15 residues. Germline V gives CDR1 SGHRS, CDR2 YFSETQ. The CDR3 loop is CASSLAAGVNEKLFF. CDR3 nucleotides: TGCGCCAGCAGCTTGGCGGCAGGGGTTAATGAAAAACTGTTTTTT.